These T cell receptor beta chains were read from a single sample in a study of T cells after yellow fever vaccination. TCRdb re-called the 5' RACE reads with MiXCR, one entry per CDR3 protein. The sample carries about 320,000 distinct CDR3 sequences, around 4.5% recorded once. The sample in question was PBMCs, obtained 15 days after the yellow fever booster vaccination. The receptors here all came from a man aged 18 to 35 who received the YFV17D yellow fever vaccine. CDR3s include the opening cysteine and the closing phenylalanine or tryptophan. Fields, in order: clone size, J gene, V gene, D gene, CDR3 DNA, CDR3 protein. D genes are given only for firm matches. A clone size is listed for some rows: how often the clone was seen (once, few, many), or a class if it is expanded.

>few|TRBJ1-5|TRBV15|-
TGTGCCACCAGCAGAGACCGGGGGCCGAATCAGCCCCAGCATTTT
CATSRDRGPNQPQHF
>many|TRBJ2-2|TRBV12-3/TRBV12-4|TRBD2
TGTGCCAGCAGTTTACGACTAGCGGGGGTCGGGGAGCTGTTTTTT
CASSLRLAGVGELFF
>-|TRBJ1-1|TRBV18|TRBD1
TGTGCCAGCTCACCGCGCAGGGGGCATGGGAACACTGAAGCTTTCTTT
CASSPRRGHGNTEAFF
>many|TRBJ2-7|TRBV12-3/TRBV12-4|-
TGTGCCAGCAGTTTAGGGTCTAGCTCCTACGAGCAGTACTTC
CASSLGSSSYEQYF
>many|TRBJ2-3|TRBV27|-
TGTGCCAGCAGTTTATCCCGGACATTATCGCAGTATTTT
CASSLSRTLSQYF
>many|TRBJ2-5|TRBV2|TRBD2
TGTGCCAGCAGTGAGACGGGGCGGGGGATCCAAGAGACCCAGTACTTC
CASSETGRGIQETQYF
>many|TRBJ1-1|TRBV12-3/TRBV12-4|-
TGTGCCAGCAGTTTATGGGGGATCGGCACTGAAGCTTTCTTT
CASSLWGIGTEAFF
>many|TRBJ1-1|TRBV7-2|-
TGTGCCAGCAGCTTAGACGCGGCTGCTGAAGCTTTCTTT
CASSLDAAAEAFF
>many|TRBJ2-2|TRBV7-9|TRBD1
TGTGCCAGCAGCTTTACAGGGGAAAACACCGGGGAGCTGTTTTTT
CASSFTGENTGELFF
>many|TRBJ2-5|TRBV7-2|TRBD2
TGTGCCAGCAGCAAATCACCTTGGGGACTAGTTAAAGAGACCCAGTACTTC
CASSKSPWGLVKETQYF
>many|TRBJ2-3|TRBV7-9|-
TGTGCCAGCAGCTCGCCCACCACAGATACGCAGTATTTT
CASSSPTTDTQYF
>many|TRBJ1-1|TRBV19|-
TGTGCCAGTAGACCGTATGGGACGGACCTTATGAACACTGAAGCTTTCTTT
CASRPYGTDLMNTEAFF
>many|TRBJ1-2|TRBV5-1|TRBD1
TGCGCCAGCAGCTACACAGGGGATCATGGCTACACCTTC
CASSYTGDHGYTF
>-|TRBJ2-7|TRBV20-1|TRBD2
TGCAGTGCCCGGTCAAGACTAGCTACCTACGAGCAGTACTTC
CSARSRLATYEQYF
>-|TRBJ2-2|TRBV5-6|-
TGTGCCAGCAGCTTGGGCACCTACGGGGAGCTGTTTTTT
CASSLGTYGELFF
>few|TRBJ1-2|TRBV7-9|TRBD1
TGTGCCAGCAGGGAGCTGGGACAGGGGGCTTATGGCTACACCTTC
CASRELGQGAYGYTF
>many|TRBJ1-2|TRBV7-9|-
TGTGCCAGCAGCTTAGGCCCGTCCAACTATGGCTACACCTTC
CASSLGPSNYGYTF
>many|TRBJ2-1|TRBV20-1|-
TGCAGTGTATATCGGGGGGCCTCCTACAATGAGCAGTTCTTC
CSVYRGASYNEQFF
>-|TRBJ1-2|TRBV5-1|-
TGCGCCAGCAGCTTACAGACGAATGACAGGATTACTGGCTATGGCTACACCTTC
CASSLQTNDRITGYGYTF
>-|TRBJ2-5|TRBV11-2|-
TGTGCCAGCAGCTTACCAGGGGCCCAAGAGACCCAGTACTTC
CASSLPGAQETQYF
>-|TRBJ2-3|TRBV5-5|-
TGTGCCAGCAGCTTGGTTCCAGGGGAAATGCCAGATACGCAGTATTTT
CASSLVPGEMPDTQYF
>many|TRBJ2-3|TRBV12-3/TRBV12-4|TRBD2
TGTGCCAGCAGTAAGCGGGGCGGCACAGATACGCAGTATTTT
CASSKRGGTDTQYF
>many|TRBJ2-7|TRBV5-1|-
TGCGCCAGCAGCTGGCAACGGCCGGACGAGCAGTACTTC
CASSWQRPDEQYF
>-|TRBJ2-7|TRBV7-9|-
TGTGCCAGCAGCTTAGTGTTGTACGGAAGCTCCTACGAGCAGTACTTC
CASSLVLYGSSYEQYF
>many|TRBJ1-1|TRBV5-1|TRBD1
TGCGCCAGCAGCTCTCAGGGGGCTCGAACTGAAGCTTTCTTT
CASSSQGARTEAFF
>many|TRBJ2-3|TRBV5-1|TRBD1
TGCGCCAGCAGCTTGGAGGGACAGTACACAGATACGCAGTATTTT
CASSLEGQYTDTQYF
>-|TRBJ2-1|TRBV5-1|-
TGCGCCAGCAGAACAGGCTCCTACAATGAGCAGTTCTTC
CASRTGSYNEQFF
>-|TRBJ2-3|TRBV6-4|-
TGTGCCAGCAGTGACAACGTTGCTAGCATGGCAGATACGCAGTATTTT
CASSDNVASMADTQYF
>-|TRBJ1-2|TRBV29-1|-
TGCAGCTCGAGGGGACCAAACTATGGCTACACCTTC
CSSRGPNYGYTF
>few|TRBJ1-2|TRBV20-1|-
TGCAGTGCGAAACCAGACTACACCTTC
CSAKPDYTF
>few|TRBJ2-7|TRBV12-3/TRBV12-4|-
TGTGCCAGCAGTTTTTCAGGTTACGGCGAGCAGTACTTC
CASSFSGYGEQYF
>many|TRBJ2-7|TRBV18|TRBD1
TGTGCCAGCTCAAGACAGGGGAACTACGAGCAGTACTTC
CASSRQGNYEQYF
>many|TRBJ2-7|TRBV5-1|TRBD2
TGCGCCAGCAGCTTGGCCCTAGCGGGGGGCTACGAGCAGTACTTC
CASSLALAGGYEQYF
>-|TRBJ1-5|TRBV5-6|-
TGTGCCAGCAGCTTGTCTGGGGTCATAGGTGACAATCAGCCCCAGCATTTT
CASSLSGVIGDNQPQHF
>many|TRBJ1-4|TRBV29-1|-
TGCAGCGTTGTCCTCGGAGTGGGTAATGAAAAACTGTTTTTT
CSVVLGVGNEKLFF
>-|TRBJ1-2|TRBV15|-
TGTGCCACCAGCAGAGCCGAAATAGGTGGAGGCTACACCTTC
CATSRAEIGGGYTF
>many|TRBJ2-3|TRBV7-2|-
TGTGCCAGCAGGTTGGGTGGTAGCACAGATACGCAGTATTTT
CASRLGGSTDTQYF
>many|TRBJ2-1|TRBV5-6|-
TGTGCCAGCAGCTTCTCGAGCTCCTACAATGAGCAGTTCTTC
CASSFSSSYNEQFF
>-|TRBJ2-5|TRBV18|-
TGTGCCAGCTCGCCCACGGACGGATCGATGGGGGAGACCCAGTACTTC
CASSPTDGSMGETQYF
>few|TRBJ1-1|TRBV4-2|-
TGTGCCAGCAGCCAAGATCGGCGGACCTTTGGGGGCACTGAAGCTTTCTTT
CASSQDRRTFGGTEAFF
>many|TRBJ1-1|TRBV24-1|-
TGTGCCACCAGTGATTGGAACCCGACAGAAGGTGTTACTGAAGCTTTCTTT
CATSDWNPTEGVTEAFF
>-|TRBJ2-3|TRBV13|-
TGTGCCAGCAGCCCTACTACCAACCGGCTGGCTGGTACGCAGTATTTT
CASSPTTNRLAGTQYF
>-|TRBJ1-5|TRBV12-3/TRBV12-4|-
TGTGCCAGCAGTCTAGGGGCCCATCAGCCCCAGCATTTT
CASSLGAHQPQHF
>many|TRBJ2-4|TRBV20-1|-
TGCAGTGCTAGAGGGGCGCCCGGCATTCAGTACTTC
CSARGAPGIQYF
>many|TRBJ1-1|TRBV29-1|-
TGCAGCGTCTCGAATACAATGAACACTGAAGCTTTCTTT
CSVSNTMNTEAFF
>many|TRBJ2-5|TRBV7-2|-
TGTGCCAGCAGCTTAGCTCTGACTAGTGCCGACCAAGAGACCCAGTACTTC
CASSLALTSADQETQYF
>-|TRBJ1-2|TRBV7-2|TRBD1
TGTGCCAGCAGCTATCGGGGACAGGGATATGGCTACACCTTC
CASSYRGQGYGYTF
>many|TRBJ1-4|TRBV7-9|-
TGTGCCAGCAGCTCCGGACCTAATGAAAAACTGTTTTTT
CASSSGPNEKLFF
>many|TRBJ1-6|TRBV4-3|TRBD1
TGCGCCAGCAGCCAAGATCGGACAGGGTATTATTCACCCCTCCACTTT
CASSQDRTGYYSPLHF
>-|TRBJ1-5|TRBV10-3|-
TGTGCCATCTCCGCGGGAGGGAGCAATCAGCCCCAGCATTTT
CAISAGGSNQPQHF
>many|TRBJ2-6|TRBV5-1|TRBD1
TGCGCCAGCAGCGGGACAGGGCTCTTTAGCTCTGGGGCCAACGTCCTGACTTTC
CASSGTGLFSSGANVLTF
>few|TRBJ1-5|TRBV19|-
TGTGCCAGTAGTATCACAAATCAGCCCCAGCATTTT
CASSITNQPQHF
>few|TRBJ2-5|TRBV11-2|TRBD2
TGTGCCAGCAGCCCCCGGGGAGCGGGGGAAGAGACCCAGTACTTC
CASSPRGAGEETQYF
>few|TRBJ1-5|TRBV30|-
TGTGCCTGGAGTGTAATAGGGCACAATCAGCCCCAGCATTTT
CAWSVIGHNQPQHF
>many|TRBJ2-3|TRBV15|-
TGTGCCACCAGCAGGGGACAAACCGGCACAGATACGCAGTATTTT
CATSRGQTGTDTQYF
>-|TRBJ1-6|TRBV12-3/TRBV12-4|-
TGTGCCAGCAGTTTAGTTGCAGTCTCCTATAATTCACCCCTCCACTTT
CASSLVAVSYNSPLHF
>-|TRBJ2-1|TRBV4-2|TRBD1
TGTGCCAGCAGCCGCAGCACCGGGACAGGAAACAATGAGCAGTTCTTC
CASSRSTGTGNNEQFF
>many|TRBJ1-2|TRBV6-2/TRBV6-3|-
TGTGCCAGCTGGACGCTAGCTAACTATGGCTACACCTTC
CASWTLANYGYTF
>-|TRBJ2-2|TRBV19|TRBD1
TGTGCCAGTAGTATAACAGGGGGCATCACCGGGGAGCTGTTTTTT
CASSITGGITGELFF